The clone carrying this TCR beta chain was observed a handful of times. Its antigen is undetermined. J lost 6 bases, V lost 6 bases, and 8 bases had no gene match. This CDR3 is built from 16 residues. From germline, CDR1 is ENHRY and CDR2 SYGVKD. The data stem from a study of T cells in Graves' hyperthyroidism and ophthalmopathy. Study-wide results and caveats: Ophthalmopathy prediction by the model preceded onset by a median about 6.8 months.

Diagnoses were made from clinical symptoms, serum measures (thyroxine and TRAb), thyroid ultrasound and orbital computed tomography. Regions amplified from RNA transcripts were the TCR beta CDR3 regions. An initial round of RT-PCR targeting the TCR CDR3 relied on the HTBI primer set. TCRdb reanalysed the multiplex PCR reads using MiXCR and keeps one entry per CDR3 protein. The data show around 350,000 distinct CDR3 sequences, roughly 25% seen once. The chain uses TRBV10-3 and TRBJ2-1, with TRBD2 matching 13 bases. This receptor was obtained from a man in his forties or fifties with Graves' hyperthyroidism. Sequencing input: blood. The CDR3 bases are TGTGCCATCAGCGGGACTAGCGGGACCGGAGGCAATGAGCAGTTCTTC. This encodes CAISGTSGTGGNEQFF.